These 8 T cell receptor beta chains came from one sample sequenced in a study of radiation and T cells in renal cell carcinoma. Sample time point: blood 4 weeks post-SBRT, at nephrectomy. The treatment denotes: 15 Gy SBRT to primary tumor, nephrectomy 4 weeks later. The method was immunoSEQ multiplex PCR; TCRdb's version includes in-frame clones alone and lacks a portion of them. The sample carries 30,000 to 40,000 clones, more than 65% recorded once. The sample in question was blood, obtained from a patient whose treatment included radiotherapy and nephrectomy. The receptors derive from a man aged 55 to 70 with renal cell carcinoma.

This clone occurred once. The genes are TRBV6-1 and TRBJ1-1; D possibly corresponds to TRBD1 (6 bases). V was clipped by 6 bases and J by 3 bases, with 11 bases between them. CDR1 is MNHNS and CDR2 is SASEGT in the germline V gene. The CDR3 has 13 amino acids. The CDR3 sequence is CASRQGGYTEAFF. Written as DNA, the CDR3 is TGTGCCAGCAGACAAGGGGGATACACTGAAGCTTTCTTT.

V is TRBV7-9 and J is TRBJ1-1, with no clear D. The CDR3 consists of 11 residues. The V end lost 3 bases, the J end lost 9 bases, and 8 bases lay between the germline ends. From germline, CDR1 is SEHNR and CDR2 FQNEAQ (reference sequence). CDR3 DNA: TGTGCCAGCAGCTTGGGGAGGAAAGCTTTCTTT. Amino acids: CASSLGRKAFF.

The CDR3 DNA sequence: TGTGCCAGCAGCTTGCCGAGCGGGAGTGAATACGAGCAGTACTTC. Encoded protein: CASSLPSGSEYEQYF. The chain couples TRBV5-8 to TRBJ2-7, with 8 bases fitting TRBD2. Germline V gene sequence: CDR1 SGHTS, CDR2 YDEGEE. The trim removed 1 base at V and 4 bases at J, leaving 7 bases unmatched. The CDR3 extends over 15 amino acids.

In this sample, this clone turned up a few times. The V call is TRBV5-1, the J call TRBJ2-1; the D call may be TRBD1 or TRBD2 (6 bases each). The germline V gene has CDR1 SGHRS and CDR2 YFSETQ. Trimming removed 2 bases at V and 0 bases at J, with 12 bases between. This CDR3 contains 16 residues. The CDR3: CASSFQGGSSYNEQFF. CDR3 DNA sequence: TGCGCCAGCAGCTTTCAAGGGGGGAGCTCCTACAATGAGCAGTTCTTC.

This chain connects TRBV25-1 to TRBJ1-1; 8 positions agree with TRBD1. Germline V gene sequence: CDR1 MGHDK, CDR2 SYGVNS. V lost 4 bases, J lost 1 base, and 5 bases stayed unmatched. The CDR3 consists of 15 residues. CDR3 loop: CASSAQGAGNTEAFF. Here the CDR3 DNA reads TGTGCCAGCAGTGCGCAGGGGGCGGGGAACACTGAAGCTTTCTTT.

J is TRBJ2-7 and V is TRBV5-6; weak D call: TRBD1 (5 bases). Trimming stripped 1 base from V and 2 bases from J, with 16 bases between. The CDR3 has 16 residues. Germline values: CDR1 SGHDT, CDR2 YYEEEE. The CDR3 nucleotides read TGTGCCAGCAGCTTGTGGGGCTCGTCTCCTACCTACGAGCAGTACTTC. Translation gives CASSLWGSSPTYEQYF.

This sequence joins TRBV7-2 and TRBJ2-7; D not resolved. The CDR3 length is 11 residues. The ends were cut back, 0 bases at V and 7 bases at J, with 4 bases in the middle. Germline V gene sequence: CDR1 SGHTA, CDR2 FQGNSA. CDR3 in amino acids: CASSLAGEQYF. In DNA form, the CDR3 reads TGTGCCAGCAGCTTAGCGGGGGAGCAGTACTTC.

The chain recombines TRBV30 with TRBJ1-2; the D is unclear. The CDR3 extends over 15 amino acids. With 0 bases removed from V and 1 base from J, the gap between germline ends came to 12 bases. Germline CDR1 is GTSNPN and CDR2 is SVGIG (reference sequence). DNA for the CDR3: TGTGCCTGGAGTGTACCAGGACGAGTTAACTATGGCTACACCTTC. This gives the protein CAWSVPGRVNYGYTF.